Listed below are T cell receptor beta chains from one sample, sequenced in a study of T cell responses to AZD1222 COVID-19 vaccine. The data were produced by immunoSEQ multiplex PCR, yet TCRdb's version contains in-frame clones alone and is incomplete. The sample records around 130,000 clones, 93% being singletons. Sequenced material: peripheral blood, taken on day 0 of AZD1222 vaccination. These TCRs come from an adult in good health. Both conserved end residues are part of each CDR3. The D gene is left open where the match is weak. Size values are once, few and many counts, or a class for expanded clones, and some rows have none.

d_call j_call clone_size v_call cdr3_nt cdr3_aa
. TRBJ1-6 few TRBV11-2 TGTGCCAGCAGCTTTTCAGCTAATATCAATTCACCCCTCCACTTT CASSFSANINSPLHF
. TRBJ1-2 . TRBV7-2 TGTGCCAGCATCCCGGACCCGCGATATGGCTACACCTTC CASIPDPRYGYTF
. TRBJ1-5 . TRBV6-1 TGTGCCAGCAGTGAAGTTAGGGGGTATAGCAATCAGCCCCAGCATTTT CASSEVRGYSNQPQHF
. TRBJ2-1 . TRBV6-6 TGTGCCAGCAGCCTACAGTGGAGGCTGGGTGAGCAGTTCTTC CASSLQWRLGEQFF
. TRBJ2-3 . TRBV5-4 TGTGCCAGCAGCCGGTGGGGACGGGGAGGCACAGATACGCAGTATTTT CASSRWGRGGTDTQYF
. TRBJ1-4 . TRBV3-1/TRBV3-2 TGTGCCAGCAGCCAATCGTGGGGGGCCTTATCTAATGAAAAACTGTTTTTT CASSQSWGALSNEKLFF
. TRBJ1-5 . TRBV18 TGTGCCAGCTCGCCCCTGGCAGGAGGCCGGCTCCAGCATTTT CASSPLAGGRLQHF
TRBD1 TRBJ1-1 once TRBV19 TGTGCCAGTAGTATAGAGGAGGGGGCCATGAACACTGAAGCTTTCTTT CASSIEEGAMNTEAFF
TRBD2 TRBJ2-7 once TRBV27 TGTGCCAGCAGTTCCCGGATAGCGGGGTCCTACGAGCAGTACTTC CASSSRIAGSYEQYF
TRBD1 TRBJ2-2 . TRBV10-1 TGCGTGACAGGGGACCCGAACACCGGGGAGCTGTTTTTT CVTGDPNTGELFF
. TRBJ2-2 . TRBV2 TGTGCCAGCAGTGAAGTGGGTACGAACACCGGGGAGCTGTTTTTT CASSEVGTNTGELFF
. TRBJ2-1 once TRBV6-5 TGTGCCAGCAGGAAACCAGGAACTGATGAGCAGTTCTTC CASRKPGTDEQFF
. TRBJ2-7 once TRBV9 TGTGCCAGCAGCGTAGGTATCGGGGGGCCTACCTACGAGCAGTACTTC CASSVGIGGPTYEQYF
. TRBJ1-2 . TRBV2 TGTGCCAGCAGTGAATGGGCAGGGGAAAACTATGGCTACACCTTC CASSEWAGENYGYTF
. TRBJ2-2 once TRBV6-4 TGTGCCACCCGAAAGACGAACACCGGGGAGCTGTTTTTT CATRKTNTGELFF
. TRBJ2-2 . TRBV6-5 TGTGCCAGCACCCGGGTGGGGTACACCGGGGAGCTGTTTTTT CASTRVGYTGELFF
. TRBJ2-5 . TRBV29-1 TGCAGCGCTTCGGCTTGGAAAGAGACCCAGTACTTC CSASAWKETQYF
. TRBJ2-1 . TRBV12-3/TRBV12-4 TGTGCCAGCAGTTTACGGGGGCTAAATGAGCAGTTCTTC CASSLRGLNEQFF
. TRBJ2-1 . TRBV6-5 TGTGCCGCGCACCGGGGTGTCCACAATGAGCAGTTCTTC CAAHRGVHNEQFF
TRBD2 TRBJ2-3 . TRBV10-3 TGTGCCATCAGCGGCTCAACGGGGGGAGATACGCAGTATTTT CAISGSTGGDTQYF
. TRBJ2-7 . TRBV18 TGTGCCAGCTCACCGGTGGGACTTTACGAGCAGTACTTC CASSPVGLYEQYF
. TRBJ2-7 . TRBV27 TGTGCCAGCAGTTTCCTAGGGGCCGAGGAGGACGAGCAGTACTTC CASSFLGAEEDEQYF
. TRBJ1-5 . TRBV19 TGTGCCAGTAGTACCCCGGGGGCGCGTGATCAGCCCCAGCATTTT CASSTPGARDQPQHF
. TRBJ1-2 . TRBV6-2/TRBV6-3 TGTGCCAGCAGTTACGGCCGGATGAGGGACCTGACCTATGGCTACACCTTC CASSYGRMRDLTYGYTF
. TRBJ1-2 . TRBV5-1 TGCGCCAGCAGCCCAACAGCTAACTATGGCTACACCTTC CASSPTANYGYTF
. TRBJ1-4 . TRBV3-1/TRBV3-2 TGTGCCAGCAGCCAAGTTATAGGACGCGAGAATGAAAAACTGTTTTTT CASSQVIGRENEKLFF
. TRBJ1-6 . TRBV6-5 TGTGCCAGCAGCCCGATAATAGAGTCACCCCTCCACTTT CASSPIIESPLHF
. TRBJ1-5 . TRBV19 TGTGCCAGTAGTGCTCGACGGGCCGGGGGGTCGGGTCAGCCCCAGCATTTT CASSARRAGGSGQPQHF
. TRBJ1-1 once TRBV11-2 TGTGCCAGCAGCTTAGGAGGGCACACTGAAGCTTTCTTT CASSLGGHTEAFF
. TRBJ2-7 . TRBV4-1 TGCGCCAGCAGCCCAGGGCAGGGAGGTTCCTACGAGCAGTACTTC CASSPGQGGSYEQYF
TRBD1 TRBJ2-2 . TRBV9 TGTGCCAGCAGCTCCCCGGGACAGGGGGCTTCCGGGGAGCTGTTTTTT CASSSPGQGASGELFF
TRBD1 TRBJ1-2 . TRBV6-2/TRBV6-3 TGTGCCAGCAGTTACTCGGGACAGTACTATGGCTACACCTTC CASSYSGQYYGYTF
TRBD2 TRBJ2-2 . TRBV7-8 TGTGCCAGCAGTAACATCCAGGGACTATTTTTGTCCGGGGAGCTGTTTTTT CASSNIQGLFLSGELFF
TRBD2 TRBJ2-1 . TRBV5-4 TGTGCCAGCAGCTTGGGCCCGCTAGCGGGTTACAATGAGCAGTTCTTC CASSLGPLAGYNEQFF
TRBD1 TRBJ1-1 . TRBV5-1 TGCGCCAGCAGCTTCCGACAGGGGGACACTGAAGCTTTCTTT CASSFRQGDTEAFF
TRBD1 TRBJ1-1 once TRBV29-1 TGCAGCGCCGGGACAGGGTTGGGCACTGAAGCTTTCTTT CSAGTGLGTEAFF
. TRBJ1-1 . TRBV6-1 TGTGCCAGCAGTGAATATGTTTCCAGGGCGGTGAACACTGAAGCTTTCTTT CASSEYVSRAVNTEAFF
TRBD1 TRBJ1-1 . TRBV5-4 TGTGCCAGCAGCTGGGGACAGGGGGTGAACACTGAAGCTTTCTTT CASSWGQGVNTEAFF
. TRBJ1-2 . TRBV4-1 TGCGCCAGCAGCCAAGAATCCACAGGGTCGATCTATGGCTACACCTTC CASSQESTGSIYGYTF
TRBD1 TRBJ2-5 . TRBV6-6 TGTGCCAGCAGCATGGTGGGGGACAGTTGGGAGACCCAGTACTTC CASSMVGDSWETQYF
TRBD1 TRBJ1-1 . TRBV7-6 TGTGCCAGCAGCTGGGGACAGGGGAACACTGAAGCTTTCTTT CASSWGQGNTEAFF
TRBD1 TRBJ1-1 . TRBV6-5 TGTGCCAGCACCCCTCAGGGGGCGATGAACACTGAAGCTTTCTTT CASTPQGAMNTEAFF
. TRBJ2-3 . TRBV19 TGTGCCAGTAGTATGCTGGGGGGTCCTAGCACAGATACGCAGTATTTT CASSMLGGPSTDTQYF
TRBD2 TRBJ2-3 . TRBV6-2/TRBV6-3 TGTGCCAGCAGCCTTTATAGCGGGGCCGGGTCGACAGATACGCAGTATTTT CASSLYSGAGSTDTQYF
. TRBJ2-7 . TRBV5-1 TGCGCCAGCAGATTGAGGGCTGGGGTGTACGAGCAGTACTTC CASRLRAGVYEQYF
. TRBJ1-3 . TRBV5-1 TGCGCCAGCAGCTTGGGAGGCGGAACCGGAGGGAACACCATATATTTT CASSLGGGTGGNTIYF
. TRBJ1-4 . TRBV19 TGTGCCAGTAGTATCTGGGGGAATGAAAAACTGTTTTTT CASSIWGNEKLFF
. TRBJ1-5 few TRBV6-5 TGTGCCCTCTCCAAAGGGTCGAGAGATCAGCCCCAGCATTTT CALSKGSRDQPQHF
. TRBJ1-1 . TRBV27 TGTGCCAGCAGTTGGGGGGGAAGTTTGAACACTGAAGCTTTCTTT CASSWGGSLNTEAFF
. TRBJ1-4 once TRBV5-1 TGCGCCAGCAGCTTGGAAATTGGGGCCCCCAATGAAAAACTGTTTTTT CASSLEIGAPNEKLFF
TRBD2 TRBJ2-5 . TRBV27 TGTGCCAGCAGCCCACTCCGGACTAGCTCCCAACCAGAGACCCAGTACTTC CASSPLRTSSQPETQYF
. TRBJ1-1 . TRBV7-6 TGTGCCAGCAGCTTAGGGCAGGGATGGAGGGGCACTGAAGCTTTCTTT CASSLGQGWRGTEAFF
. TRBJ2-7 . TRBV4-1 TGCGCCAGCAGCCAAGATAGAGGTTCTCACGAGCAGTACTTC CASSQDRGSHEQYF
TRBD1 TRBJ2-7 . TRBV19 TGTGCCAGTAGTCGACAGGGAGATTCCTACGAGCAGTACTTC CASSRQGDSYEQYF
. TRBJ1-1 few TRBV19 TGTGCCAGTAGCCTTCATCCCGGGGCCACTGAAGCTTTCTTT CASSLHPGATEAFF
. TRBJ2-3 . TRBV5-6 TGTGCCAGCAGCTTGGGCCCGACTAGCACAGATACGCAGTATTTT CASSLGPTSTDTQYF
TRBD1 TRBJ1-2 . TRBV9 TGTGCCAGCAGCGTAGGGCCAGGGGGCAACTATGGCTACACCTTC CASSVGPGGNYGYTF